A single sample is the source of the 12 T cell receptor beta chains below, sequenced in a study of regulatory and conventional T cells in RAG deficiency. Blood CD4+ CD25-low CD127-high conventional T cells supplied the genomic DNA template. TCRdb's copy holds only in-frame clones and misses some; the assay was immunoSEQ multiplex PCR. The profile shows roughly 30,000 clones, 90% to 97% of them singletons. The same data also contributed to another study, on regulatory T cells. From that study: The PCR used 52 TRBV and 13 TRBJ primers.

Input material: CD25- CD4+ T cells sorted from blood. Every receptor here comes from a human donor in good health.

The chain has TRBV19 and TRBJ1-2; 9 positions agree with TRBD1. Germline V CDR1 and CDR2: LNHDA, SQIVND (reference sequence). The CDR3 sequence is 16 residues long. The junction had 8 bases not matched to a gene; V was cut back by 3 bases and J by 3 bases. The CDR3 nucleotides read TGTGCCAGTAGTATGCTTCCTCGGGACAGGGACTATGGCTACACCTTC. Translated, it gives CASSMLPRDRDYGYTF.

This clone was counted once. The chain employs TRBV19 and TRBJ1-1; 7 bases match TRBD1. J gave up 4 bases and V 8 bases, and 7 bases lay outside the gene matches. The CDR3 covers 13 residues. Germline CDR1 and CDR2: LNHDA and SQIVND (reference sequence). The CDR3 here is CASDTGVGTEAFF. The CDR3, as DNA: TGTGCCAGTGATACAGGGGTAGGCACTGAAGCTTTCTTT.

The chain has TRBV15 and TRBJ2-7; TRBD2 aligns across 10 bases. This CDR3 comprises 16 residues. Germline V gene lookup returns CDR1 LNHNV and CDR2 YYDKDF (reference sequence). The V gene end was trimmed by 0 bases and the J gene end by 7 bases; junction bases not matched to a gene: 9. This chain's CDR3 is CATSRDLLAGVGEQYF. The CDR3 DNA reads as TGTGCCACCAGCAGAGATCTCCTAGCGGGAGTTGGGGAGCAGTACTTC.

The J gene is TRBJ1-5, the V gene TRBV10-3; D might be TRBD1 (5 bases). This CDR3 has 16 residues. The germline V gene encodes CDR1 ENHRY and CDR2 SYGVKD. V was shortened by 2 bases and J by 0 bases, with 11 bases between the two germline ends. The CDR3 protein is CAISEGPGLSNQPQHF. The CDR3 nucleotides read TGTGCCATCAGTGAGGGGCCGGGACTTAGCAATCAGCCCCAGCATTTT.

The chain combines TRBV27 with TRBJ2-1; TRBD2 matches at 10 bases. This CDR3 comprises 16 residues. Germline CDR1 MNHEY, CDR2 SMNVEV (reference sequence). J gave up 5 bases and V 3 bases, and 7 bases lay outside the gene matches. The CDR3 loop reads CASSFLRTSGDNEQFF. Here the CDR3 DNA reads TGTGCCAGCAGTTTTTTAAGAACTAGCGGGGACAATGAGCAGTTCTTC.

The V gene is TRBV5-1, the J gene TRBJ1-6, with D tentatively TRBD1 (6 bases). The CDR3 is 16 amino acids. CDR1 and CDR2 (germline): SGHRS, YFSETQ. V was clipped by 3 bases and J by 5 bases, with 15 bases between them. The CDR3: CASSSSSSGDNSPLHF. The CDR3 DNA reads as TGCGCCAGCAGCTCCAGTAGCTCAGGGGATAATTCACCCCTCCACTTT.

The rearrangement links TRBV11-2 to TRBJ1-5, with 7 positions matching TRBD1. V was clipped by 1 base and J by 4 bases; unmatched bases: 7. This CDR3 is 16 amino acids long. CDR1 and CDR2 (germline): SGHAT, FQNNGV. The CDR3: CASSLGDRARNQPQHF. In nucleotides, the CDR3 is TGTGCCAGCAGCTTAGGTGACAGGGCTAGGAATCAGCCCCAGCATTTT.

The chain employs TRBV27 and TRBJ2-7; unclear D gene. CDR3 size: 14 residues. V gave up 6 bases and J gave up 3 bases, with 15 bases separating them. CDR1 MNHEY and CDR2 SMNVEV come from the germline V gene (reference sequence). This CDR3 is CASSTELSNYEQYF. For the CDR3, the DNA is TGTGCCAGCAGCACCGAACTATCCAACTACGAGCAGTACTTC.

Here the CDR3 reads CASSQDRGEKLFF. In nucleotides, the CDR3 is TGCGCCAGCAGCCAGGACAGGGGCGAAAAACTGTTTTTT. The chain couples TRBV4-1 to TRBJ1-4, with 9 bases lining up with TRBD1. In germline, CDR1 is MGHRA, CDR2 YSYEKL. This CDR3 contains 13 residues. The ends lost 3 bases at V and 8 bases at J; junction bases unmatched: 1.

The CDR3, as DNA: TGTGCCAGCAATCGCCGGGTACAGGGAGAGACCCAGTACTTC. This codes for CASNRRVQGETQYF. The chain recombines TRBV7-2 with TRBJ2-5; TRBD1 is a possible D gene (6 bases). Looked up from germline, CDR1 is SGHTA and CDR2 is FQGNSA. The V and J ends lost 7 bases and 4 bases respectively, with 16 bases between them. CDR3 length equals 14 residues.

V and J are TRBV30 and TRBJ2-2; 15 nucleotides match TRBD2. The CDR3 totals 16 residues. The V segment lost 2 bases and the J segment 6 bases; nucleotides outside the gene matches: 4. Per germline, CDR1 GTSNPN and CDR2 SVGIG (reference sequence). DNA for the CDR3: TGTGCCTGGAGTTTAGGACTAGCGGGAGGGTCCGGGGAGCTGTTTTTT. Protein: CAWSLGLAGGSGELFF.

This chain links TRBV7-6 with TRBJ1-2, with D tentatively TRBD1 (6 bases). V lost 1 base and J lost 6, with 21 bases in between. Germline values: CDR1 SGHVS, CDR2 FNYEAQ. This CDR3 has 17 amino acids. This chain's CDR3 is CASSLEIRGGVGDGYTF. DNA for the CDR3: TGTGCCAGCAGCTTAGAAATCAGGGGTGGGGTCGGAGATGGCTACACCTTC.